This entry describes one T cell receptor beta chain. Antigen: not known. These data originate in a study of shared clonotypes between healthy human individuals. On the study more broadly: Per donor, three plates held CD4 naive cells, three held CD4 memory, two held CD8 naive and one held CD8 memory.

CD45RO-negative, CCR7-selected cells formed the naive CD8 fraction, which excluded terminally differentiated effector memory CD45RA+ cells. Donation came from healthy HIV-negative adults that had no recent acute infections or vaccinations. Findings of the study overall: Measured sharing among donors was expected to vary with sequencing depth.

In the original processing: Junction-only sequences without quality scores came from ImmunoSEQ, so filtering differed. Profiling relied on immunoSEQ multiplex PCR, and the TCRdb table lists in-frame clones only, not all of them. V and J calls and clone size are given by that table; D and trimming were obtained from the DNA. The sample gives about 2,100,000 clones, around 93% of which show up once; more than 1.5% is in the top ten. V was clipped by 6 bases and J by 2 bases, with 13 bases between them. The CDR3 is made up of 15 amino acids. V and J are TRBV23-1 and TRBJ1-4; weak D call: TRBD1 (5 bases). TRBV23-1 is placed among ORFs of uncertain function. The origin of this receptor is a man in his late teens or twenties in good health. Some clones in this sample may be carry-over from other donors' samples. Input material: naive CD8+ T cells from PBMCs. CDR3: CASRISGRTNEKLFF. CDR3 nucleotide sequence: TGCGCCAGCAGGATTTCGGGACGGACTAATGAAAAACTGTTTTTT.